This T cell receptor beta chain was captured by sequencing in a study of blood T cell repertoires in COVID-19. Whole-study context: In each case, the material was cDNA or gDNA derived from T cells, B-cell-depleted T cells, or PBMCs.

Profiling relied on immunoSEQ multiplex PCR, and the TCRdb table lists in-frame clones only, not all of them. The data contain 150,000 to 200,000 clones, roughly 93% of them singletons. Specimen: peripheral blood. This receptor was taken from a woman in her sixties with COVID-19, enrolled during active disease.

The CDR3 nucleotides read TGTGCCAGCAGTTACTCTGACAGGGCGCGAGGCTACACCTTC. The encoded protein is CASSYSDRARGYTF. The rearrangement joins TRBV6-5 to TRBJ1-2, with TRBD1 matching 7 bases. The CDR3 is 14 amino acids. Germline V CDR1 and CDR2: MNHEY, SVGAGI. V lost 0 bases to trimming and J lost 8 bases; unmatched junction nucleotides: 6.